The table lists the clone carrying this TCR beta chain with many counts. Antigen unknown. Authors' processing steps: CDR3 differences across clinicopathological groups were used to build a distant-metastasis classifier for papillary thyroid cancer. With MiXCR, TCRdb called clones anew from the PCR reads. In this record, the V and J calls reflect TCRdb's handling and not the investigators' own analysis. Among around 19,000 clones listed, around 30% were seen once. The sample comes from a study of metastatic and nonmetastatic thyroid tumors. The overall study: Malignant thyroid and benign thyroid patients provided blood and tumor or nodule tissue whose repertoires were compared.

The V end was cut by 2 bases, the J end by 1 base, with 15 bases between. The germline gives CDR1 SGHRS, CDR2 YFSETQ. This CDR3 has 16 amino acids. Whole-study results and caveats: In blood and tumor, TCR beta diversity was reportedly significantly higher in malignant thyroid tumors than in benign nodules.

Patients had received no treatment of any kind before thyroid surgery. The sequencing sample was made of blood. This clonotype was sampled from a female donor with papillary thyroid cancer or a benign thyroid nodule (not recorded which). Some clones in this sample may be carry-over from other donors' samples. V is TRBV5-1 and J is TRBJ1-1; D may be TRBD1 (5 bases). For the CDR3, the DNA is TGCGCCAGCAGCTTAGGAGGTATACAGGCGAACACTGAAGCTTTCTTT. Translation gives CASSLGGIQANTEAFF.